This T cell receptor (beta chain) came from a study of T cells after yellow fever vaccination. Findings and caveats of the study: Most primary-vaccination clones reappeared after the booster (less than 98% CD4, roughly 90% CD8).

V lost 5 bases, J lost 3 bases, and 26 bases lay in between. The CDR3 extends over 20 amino acids. The germline V gene encodes CDR1 MNHEY and CDR2 SVGEGT. Details on this clonotype: Antigen: not known.

In TCRdb, the 5' RACE reads were re-called with MiXCR into one record per CDR3 protein. The table shows 150,000 to 200,000 distinct CDR3 sequences, with roughly 9.6% occurring only once. Sequencing used CD8+ T cells sorted from PBMCs, obtained 15 days after the yellow fever booster vaccination. The origin of this receptor is a man between 18 and 29 years old who received the YFV17D yellow fever vaccine. This chain uses TRBV6-2 or TRBV6-3 with TRBJ2-6; D is ambiguous. The CDR3 is CASSKLSGEQLIGGANVLTF. CDR3 nucleotides: TGTGCCAGCAGTAAACTTTCAGGAGAACAGCTAATTGGTGGGGCCAACGTCCTGACTTTC.